The next 23 T cell receptor beta chains were all read from a single sample in a study of T cells after yellow fever vaccination. TCRdb used MiXCR to reprocess the 5' RACE reads, holding one entry per CDR3 protein. There are some 340,000 distinct CDR3 sequences in the sample; about 10% occur only once, and less than 3.5% lies in the top ten. The specimen was CD4+ T cells sorted from PBMCs, collected 45 days after the yellow fever booster vaccination. The source is a man younger than 35 who received the YFV17D yellow fever vaccine.

The chain employs TRBV12-3 or TRBV12-4 and TRBJ1-1; D perhaps matches TRBD1 (6 bases). V was clipped by 3 bases and J by 11 bases, with 22 bases between them. This CDR3 comprises 15 residues. The chain's CDR3 is CASSLFEFVGATAFF. CDR3 in DNA: TGTGCCAGCAGTTTGTTTGAGTTTGTGGGGGCCACGGCTTTCTTT.

This clonotype was seen a handful of times. The chain combines TRBV5-1 with TRBJ1-1; a weak D match, TRBD1 (6 bases). The length of the CDR3 is 16 residues. Trimming took off 0 bases at V and 0 bases at J, with 12 bases between the two ends. CDR1 and CDR2 (germline): SGHRS, YFSETQ. CDR3 in DNA: TGCGCCAGCAGCTTGGTATTCCAGGGGATGAACACTGAAGCTTTCTTT. It encodes CASSLVFQGMNTEAFF.

This clonotype has only a few counts. The rearrangement links TRBV20-1 to TRBJ2-5; weak D call: TRBD1 (6 bases). Germline V CDR1 and CDR2: DFQATT, SNEGSKA (reference sequence). V was shortened by 7 bases and J by 5 bases, with 14 bases between the two germline ends. The CDR3 length is 12 residues. As DNA, the CDR3 is TGCAGTGGGACCGAGAGGGGGGAGACCCAGTACTTC. It translates to CSGTERGETQYF.

This clonotype was seen ten or more times. The gene calls are TRBV29-1 and TRBJ2-5, with TRBD1 identical over 8 bases. Trimming cost V 4 bases and J 5 bases; bases outside gene matches: 6. Germline V gene lookup returns CDR1 SQVTM and CDR2 ANQGSEA. The CDR3 runs to 13 residues. In nucleotides, the CDR3 is TGCAGCGTTGCAGGGGGCTTTAGCGAGACCCAGTACTTC. Protein: CSVAGGFSETQYF.

This clonotype was detected only a few times. The V gene is TRBV7-2, the J gene TRBJ2-3; 7 bases are shared with TRBD1. CDR3 length: 20 residues. J gave up 1 base and V 2 bases, and 18 bases lay outside the gene matches. CDR1 SGHTA and CDR2 FQGNSA come from the germline V gene. CDR3 DNA: TGTGCCAGCAGCTTATTCCCTGGCCTTACAGGGGTCGTGGGCACAGATACGCAGTATTTT. It translates to CASSLFPGLTGVVGTDTQYF.

This rearrangement joins TRBV11-2 to TRBJ2-1; possibly TRBD2 for D (5 bases). Trimming removed 2 bases at V and 1 base at J, with 27 bases between. This CDR3 contains 21 residues. Germline lookup yields CDR1 SGHAT and CDR2 FQNNGV. For the CDR3, the DNA is TGTGCCAGCAGCTTATTGCTTTCGGGATCGGGGTTTCAAAGGTCCTACAATGAGCAGTTCTTC. Its translation is CASSLLLSGSGFQRSYNEQFF. The variable domain in full, with the rest retrieved from reference TRBV11-2 and TRBJ2-1, is EAGVAQSPRYKIIEKRQSVAFWCNPISGHATLYWYQQILGQGPKLLIQFQNNGVVDDSQLPKDRFSAERLKGVDSTLKIQPAKLEDSAVYLCASSLLLSGSGFQRSYNEQFFGPGTRLTVL.

This clonotype was observed a few times. This chain links TRBV12-3 or TRBV12-4 with TRBJ2-7, with D possibly TRBD1 on 5 matching bases. The CDR3 spans 13 residues. Trimming left V 2 bases short and J 9 bases short, with 14 bases between. In DNA, the CDR3 is TGTGCCAGCAGTTTACAAGGACACTTCCTGCAGTACTTC. Amino acid sequence: CASSLQGHFLQYF.

This chain connects TRBV20-1 to TRBJ1-1; possibly TRBD1 for D (5 bases). The CDR3 is made up of 13 amino acids. Per the germline V gene, CDR1 is DFQATT and CDR2 is SNEGSKA (reference sequence). Trimming cost V 0 bases and J 7 bases, with 12 bases left between them. The DNA for the CDR3 is TGCAGTGCTAGAGAGCAGGGCTGGGGTGAAGCTTTCTTT. Protein: CSAREQGWGEAFF.

The table lists this clonotype with a few counts. V and J are TRBV3-1 and TRBJ2-7; 8 bases line up with TRBD2. Germline V gene lookup returns CDR1 LGHDT and CDR2 YNNKEL (reference sequence). CDR3 length: 14 amino acids. J gave up 7 bases and V 5 bases, and 10 bases lay outside the gene matches. The CDR3 region has the DNA TGTGCCAGCAGCTTACGGGGGGGCCGGAGGGAGCAGTACTTC. This codes for CASSLRGGRREQYF.

V usage is TRBV5-1 and J usage is TRBJ2-2; D is unclear. V was shortened by 0 bases and J by 2 bases, with 11 bases between the two germline ends. CDR3 length: 16 residues. CDR1 is SGHRS and CDR2 is YFSETQ in the germline V gene. The CDR3 region has the DNA TGCGCCAGCAGCTTGGTGGCAGTTAGAAACACCGGGGAGCTGTTTTTT. Amino acids: CASSLVAVRNTGELFF.

This clonotype was seen many times. The chain uses TRBV10-3 and TRBJ2-2; no clear D gene. V was trimmed by 0 bases and J by 0 bases, leaving 14 bases between them. The CDR3 contains 18 residues. Germline CDR1 ENHRY, CDR2 SYGVKD. CDR3 region: CAISESGPFAANTGELFF. Here the CDR3 DNA reads TGTGCCATCAGTGAGTCAGGGCCCTTCGCCGCGAACACCGGGGAGCTGTTTTTT.

This chain connects TRBV4-3 to TRBJ2-2; 10 nucleotides line up with TRBD2. V lost 3 bases, J lost 1 base, and 5 bases stayed unmatched. This CDR3 contains 17 residues. From germline, CDR1 is LGHNA and CDR2 YSLEER. CDR3 DNA: TGCGCCAGCAGCCACGCATTAGCGGGGGGGAACACCGGGGAGCTGTTTTTT. It yields the protein CASSHALAGGNTGELFF.

Ten or more counts support this clonotype. The V call is TRBV12-3 or TRBV12-4, the J call TRBJ2-1, with 9 nucleotides matching TRBD2. The trim removed 6 bases at V and 7 bases at J, leaving 10 bases unmatched. This CDR3 region has 15 residues. The CDR3 nucleotides are TGTGCCAGCAGCTCCGGGACTAGCTTATCGAATGAGCAGTTCTTC. Protein product: CASSSGTSLSNEQFF.

The V gene is TRBV7-2, the J gene TRBJ2-6; D uncertain. V was pared by 2 bases and J by 0 bases, with 11 bases between. This CDR3 contains 17 residues. CDR1 SGHTA and CDR2 FQGNSA come from the germline V gene. CDR3 coding DNA: TGTGCCAGCAGCTTATTTCACGGCCCCTCTGGGGCCAACGTCCTGACTTTC. Its translation: CASSLFHGPSGANVLTF.

This clonotype was detected many times. The chain couples TRBV7-9 to TRBJ1-1; a possible D gene is TRBD1 (5 bases). CDR1 is SEHNR and CDR2 is FQNEAQ in the germline V gene (reference sequence). The CDR3 extends over 13 amino acids. The V and J ends lost 0 bases and 7 bases respectively, with 9 bases between them. CDR3 in amino acids: CASSLAGEGEAFF. The CDR3, as DNA: TGTGCCAGCAGCTTAGCAGGGGAAGGTGAAGCTTTCTTT.

V usage is TRBV20-1 and J usage is TRBJ1-2; D is possibly TRBD1 (5 bases). Germline CDR1 is DFQATT and CDR2 is SNEGSKA (reference sequence). There are 13 residues in the CDR3. The V and J ends lost 6 bases and 8 bases respectively, with 19 bases between them. This chain's CDR3 is CSAPKGWGDGYTF. Here the CDR3 DNA reads TGCAGTGCCCCCAAAGGATGGGGGGACGGCTACACCTTC.

This clonotype came up a few times. This chain links TRBV20-1 with TRBJ1-1; D ambiguous. V gave up 2 bases and J gave up 1 base, with 8 bases separating them. The germline gives CDR1 DFQATT, CDR2 SNEGSKA (reference sequence). The CDR3 contains 13 residues. CDR3 DNA sequence: TGCAGTGCTAGACCGGAAGGGAACACTGAAGCTTTCTTT. Translating gives CSARPEGNTEAFF.

This clonotype was counted a few times. The rearrangement links TRBV6-6 to TRBJ1-5; no reliable D call. Germline CDR1 is MNHNY and CDR2 is SVGAGI (reference sequence). CDR3 size: 11 residues. Between the trimmed V and J ends, which lost 5 bases and 11 bases, there was a span of 10 bases. CDR3 nucleotides: TGTGCCAGCAGTACGGGTTGGTCCCAGCATTTT. This encodes CASSTGWSQHF.

This clonotype was found a few times. The chain is built from TRBV29-1 and TRBJ2-5, with unresolved D. Germline V gives CDR1 SQVTM, CDR2 ANQGSEA. This CDR3 comprises 13 residues. Trimming cost V 4 bases and J 3 bases, with 12 bases left between them. The CDR3 sequence: CSVATGYKETQYF. The CDR3, as DNA: TGCAGCGTTGCTACGGGCTACAAAGAGACCCAGTACTTC.

This clonotype was counted a few times. This chain connects TRBV9 to TRBJ2-1; the D gene is possibly TRBD2 (7 bases). Germline V gives CDR1 SGDLS, CDR2 YYNGEE. Between the trimmed V and J ends, which lost 4 bases and 2 bases, there was a span of 16 bases. This CDR3 has 16 amino acids. Written as DNA, the CDR3 is TGTGCCAGCAGCAAAAGGGGGGGACGGACCTACAATGAGCAGTTCTTC. Protein: CASSKRGGRTYNEQFF.

V is TRBV6-5 and J is TRBJ1-1, with D unclear. Germline V CDR1 and CDR2: MNHEY, SVGAGI. The CDR3 is 13 residues long. V shed 2 bases and J shed 1 base, with 5 bases lying between them. This CDR3 is CASSYAENTEAFF. In DNA form, the CDR3 reads TGTGCCAGCAGTTACGCAGAGAACACTGAAGCTTTCTTT.

This clonotype occurred a few times. CDR3 residues: CASSYSLGSPLHF. DNA of the CDR3: TGTGCCAGCAGTTATTCGTTGGGTTCACCCCTCCACTTT. The rearrangement uses TRBV6-2 or TRBV6-3 and TRBJ1-6; D is uncertain. CDR3 length equals 13 residues. Germline V gives CDR1 MNHEY, CDR2 SVGEGT. Trimming cost V 3 bases and J 9 bases, with 9 bases left between them.

The CDR3, as DNA: TGTGCCAGCAGTTTAATGCAGGGGAGCTATGGCTACACCTTC. Amino acid sequence: CASSLMQGSYGYTF. The chain recombines TRBV12-3 or TRBV12-4 with TRBJ1-2; tentatively, D is TRBD1 (6 bases). CDR3 length equals 14 residues. Trimming took off 2 bases at V and 4 bases at J, with 11 bases between the two ends.